Below, 25 T cell receptor beta chains from the same sample are listed, as sequenced in a study of pediatric ulcerative colitis. TCRdb's table, derived via immunoSEQ multiplex PCR, lists solely in-frame clones and lacks some. In the table there are some 25,000 clones, 65% to 80% of which are singletons. Rectal tissue came from one to two pinch biopsies taken at colonoscopy. Sequencing used gut tissue. The receptors come from a boy aged 10-17 years with severe ulcerative colitis.

The rearrangement uses TRBV7-2 and TRBJ2-7; TRBD1 is a possible D gene (5 bases). The CDR3 has 15 amino acids. Germline CDR1 is SGHTA and CDR2 is FQGNSA. Deletions cut 5 bases from V and 5 bases from J, with 19 bases between. CDR3 DNA: TGTGCCAGCAGCGCTCAGGCAGGGCCAGTGAACGAGCAGTACTTC. Encoded protein: CASSAQAGPVNEQYF.

The chain recombines TRBV19 with TRBJ1-2; a possible D gene is TRBD1 (5 bases). Trimming removed 4 bases from V and 9 bases from J, with 15 bases in between. Germline assignment: CDR1 LNHDA and CDR2 SQIVND (reference sequence). The CDR3 is 13 residues long. The CDR3 nucleotides are TGTGCCAGTAGTACCCTAGGGACCGTTAGCTACACCTTC. This gives the protein CASSTLGTVSYTF.

The chain has TRBV7-3 and TRBJ2-7, with D possibly TRBD1 on 5 matching bases. Per the germline V gene, CDR1 is SGHTA and CDR2 is FQGTGA. This CDR3 contains 14 residues. Deletions cut 4 bases from V and 2 bases from J, with 12 bases between. CDR3 sequence reads: CASSSPQGTYEQYF. The CDR3 DNA is TGTGCCAGCAGCTCCCCGCAGGGAACCTACGAGCAGTACTTC.

This chain joins TRBV4-2 and TRBJ2-2; 10 positions match TRBD2. Trimming removed 4 bases from V and 5 bases from J; junction bases left unmatched: 7. Germline V gene data show CDR1 as LGHNA and CDR2 as YNFKEQ. The CDR3 totals 16 residues. This chain's CDR3 is CASSRSLAGETGELFF. The CDR3 coding sequence is TGTGCCAGCAGCCGCTCCCTAGCGGGAGAGACCGGGGAGCTGTTTTTT.

This clone came up a few times. The V gene is TRBV7-9, the J gene TRBJ2-1; 10 bases agree with TRBD2. Germline V gives CDR1 SEHNR, CDR2 FQNEAQ (reference sequence). This CDR3 is 19 amino acids long. The trim removed 1 base at V and 0 bases at J, leaving 9 bases unmatched. The CDR3 sequence is CASSLGLAGVSSSYNEQFF. In nucleotides, the CDR3 is TGTGCCAGCAGCTTAGGGCTAGCGGGAGTCTCGAGCTCCTACAATGAGCAGTTCTTC. Drawing the rest from reference TRBV7-9 and TRBJ2-1, the complete variable domain is DTGVSQNPRHKITKRGQNVTFRCDPISEHNRLYWYRQTLGQGPEFLTYFQNEAQLEKSRLLSDRFSAERPKGSFSTLEIQRTEQGDSAMYLCASSLGLAGVSSSYNEQFFGPGTRLTVL.

V and J are TRBV5-4 and TRBJ2-5, with TRBD1 identical over 7 bases. Trimming cost V 0 bases and J 2 bases; bases outside gene matches: 7. CDR3 length: 16 residues. The germline CDR1 and CDR2 sequences are SGHNT and YYREEE (reference sequence). The CDR3 DNA is TGTGCCAGCAGCTTGGCCGGGACAGAACGACAAGAGACCCAGTACTTC. Its protein is CASSLAGTERQETQYF.

This clone was seen just once. The chain joins TRBV4-1 to TRBJ1-1; D remains ambiguous. The V and J ends lost 1 base and 1 base respectively, with 7 bases between them. The CDR3 has 14 amino acids. Germline assignment: CDR1 MGHRA and CDR2 YSYEKL. CDR3 in amino acids: CASSQGNRNTEAFF. As DNA, the CDR3 is TGCGCCAGCAGCCAAGGGAACAGGAACACTGAAGCTTTCTTT.

The chain uses TRBV28 and TRBJ2-7; D is unresolved. V was trimmed by 3 bases and J by 4 bases, leaving 4 bases between them. The CDR3 totals 11 residues. The germline gives CDR1 MDHEN, CDR2 SYDVKM. The CDR3 nucleotides are TGTGCCAGCAGTTTTGGTTACGAGCAGTACTTC. It codes for CASSFGYEQYF.

The CDR3 DNA reads TGCGCCAGCAGTGAGTCTAGGACTAGCGGAGGCAATGAGCAGTTCTTC. It specifies CASSESRTSGGNEQFF. The chain has TRBV10-1 and TRBJ2-1; 10 bases fit TRBD2. Losses at the gene ends were 0 bases for V and 6 bases for J; bases not matched to a gene: 5. This CDR3 spans 16 amino acids. Germline V gene data show CDR1 as WNHNN and CDR2 as SYGVQD (reference sequence).

The V and J genes are TRBV7-9 and TRBJ1-2, with D tentatively TRBD1 (5 bases). This CDR3 is built from 17 residues. Germline CDR1 and CDR2: SEHNR and FQNEAQ (reference sequence). V lost 7 bases and J 0 bases, leaving 21 bases between the germline ends. CDR3 in amino acids: CASTPGPGQPANYGYTF. DNA of the CDR3: TGTGCCAGCACCCCGGGACCCGGGCAGCCTGCTAACTATGGCTACACCTTC.

The chain uses TRBV29-1 and TRBJ2-1, with 13 bases fitting TRBD2. This CDR3 is 13 amino acids long. CDR1 is SQVTM, CDR2 ANQGSEA, per germline. V trimming: 7 bases; J trimming: 6 bases; junction bases outside the gene matches: 3. The chain's CDR3 is CSAGLAGANEQFF. The CDR3 region has the DNA TGCAGCGCAGGACTAGCGGGAGCCAATGAGCAGTTCTTC.

The chain recombines TRBV6-6 with TRBJ2-1, with D uncertain. V was trimmed by 6 bases and J by 4 bases, leaving 4 bases between them. Germline CDR1 MNHNY, CDR2 SVGAGI (reference sequence). The CDR3 has 11 amino acids. In DNA form, the CDR3 reads TGTGCCAGCAGGACGTACAATGAGCAGTTCTTC. Protein sequence: CASRTYNEQFF.

The V gene is TRBV9, the J gene TRBJ1-2; the D gene is possibly TRBD1 (5 bases). CDR1 is SGDLS, CDR2 YYNGEE, per germline. Trimming took off 0 bases at V and 3 bases at J, with 12 bases between the two ends. This CDR3 is 15 amino acids long. The DNA for the CDR3 is TGTGCCAGCAGCGTAGAAGGGGCTACTGACTATGGCTACACCTTC. Translated: CASSVEGATDYGYTF. Filled out from reference TRBV9 and TRBJ1-2, the complete variable domain reads DSGVTQTPKHLITATGQRVTLRCSPRSGDLSVYWYQQSLDQGLQFLIQYYNGEERAKGNILERFSAQQFPDLHSELNLSSLELGDSALYFCASSVEGATDYGYTFGSGTRLTVV.

The rearrangement links TRBV10-3 to TRBJ1-3, with D possibly matching TRBD1 (6 bases). CDR1 is ENHRY and CDR2 is SYGVKD in the germline V gene. Trimming took off 8 bases at V and 4 bases at J, with 12 bases between the two ends. There are 13 residues in the CDR3. The CDR3 sequence is CAIQTGFGNTIYF. The DNA of the CDR3 is TGTGCCATCCAAACAGGGTTCGGAAACACCATATATTTT.

This rearrangement joins TRBV6-5 to TRBJ2-1, with 7 bases that match TRBD2. The CDR3 covers 15 residues. Germline lookup yields CDR1 MNHEY and CDR2 SVGAGI. Trimming cost V 8 bases and J 6 bases; bases outside gene matches: 13. The CDR3 coding sequence is TGTGCCAGCTCCCTTACGGCGGGAGTGGGCAATGAGCAGTTCTTC. It translates to CASSLTAGVGNEQFF.

CDR3 loop: CASRLQLAGGNEQYF. In DNA, the CDR3 is TGTGCCAGCAGGTTACAACTAGCGGGAGGGAACGAGCAGTACTTC. The chain is built from TRBV6-5 and TRBJ2-7; 13 positions match TRBD2. The CDR3 covers 15 residues. Germline V lookup: CDR1 MNHEY, CDR2 SVGAGI. V gave up 6 bases and J gave up 5 bases; unmatched junction bases: 7.

This chain joins TRBV7-2 and TRBJ2-5; 13 bases are shared with TRBD2. Germline CDR1 reads SGHTA; CDR2 reads FQGNSA. Germline trimming cut 3 bases from V and 1 base from J; bases unmatched to any gene: 2. This CDR3 has 16 residues. For the CDR3, the DNA is TGTGCCAGCAGCTTTGGGACTAGCGGGACCCAAGAGACCCAGTACTTC. Translation gives CASSFGTSGTQETQYF.

The chain employs TRBV4-1 and TRBJ1-5; D is undetermined. Germline lookup yields CDR1 MGHRA and CDR2 YSYEKL. CDR3 length: 17 residues. V gave up 4 bases and J gave up 5 bases, with 21 bases separating them. CDR3 sequence: CASSPPFVRVPYQPQHF. The CDR3 DNA follows: TGCGCCAGCAGCCCTCCCTTCGTGAGGGTGCCCTATCAGCCCCAGCATTTT.

The V call is TRBV28, the J call TRBJ1-1; TRBD1 aligns across 9 bases. CDR1 and CDR2 from the germline V gene are MDHEN and SYDVKM. This CDR3 is 16 amino acids long. With 5 bases clipped from V and 4 bases from J, the junction kept 11 bases outside the gene matches. The CDR3 sequence is CASSGQGRRLSTEAFF. CDR3 bases: TGTGCCAGCAGTGGACAGGGGCGTCGCTTAAGCACTGAAGCTTTCTTT.

Notes on this clone: Within the sample, other DNA sequences also encode this same CDR3. The V call is TRBV7-9, the J call TRBJ1-4; weak D call: TRBD1 (5 bases). The germline V gene encodes CDR1 SEHNR and CDR2 FQNEAQ (reference sequence). V was cut by 3 bases and J by 8 bases, with 13 bases left in between. The CDR3 consists of 14 residues. The CDR3 is CASSLGQGNEKLFF. CDR3 nucleotides: TGTGCCAGCAGCTTGGGGCAGGGCAACGAAAAACTGTTTTTT. Variable domain in full (rest from reference TRBV7-9 and TRBJ1-4): DTGVSQNPRHKITKRGQNVTFRCDPISEHNRLYWYRQTLGQGPEFLTYFQNEAQLEKSRLLSDRFSAERPKGSFSTLEIQRTEQGDSAMYLCASSLGQGNEKLFFGSGTQLSVL.

In its sample, this clone was seen a few times. V usage is TRBV9 and J usage is TRBJ2-7, with D uncertain. The V gene's germline CDR1 is SGDLS and CDR2 YYNGEE. Trimming took 0 bases from V and 3 from J, leaving 1 base between them. The CDR3 consists of 11 residues. This chain's CDR3 is CASSVVYEQYF. The CDR3 coding sequence is TGTGCCAGCAGCGTAGTCTACGAGCAGTACTTC.

V usage is TRBV27 and J usage is TRBJ2-3; 12 bases are a match to TRBD2. The V segment lost 4 bases and the J segment 4 bases; nucleotides outside the gene matches: 12. This CDR3 comprises 18 residues. From germline, CDR1 is MNHEY and CDR2 SMNVEV (reference sequence). The CDR3 protein is CASSSKTSGSWSPDTQYF. The CDR3 DNA reads TGTGCCAGCAGTTCAAAGACTAGCGGGAGTTGGAGCCCAGATACGCAGTATTTT.

This sequence joins TRBV5-4 and TRBJ2-1; 8 bases fit TRBD1. V shed 6 bases, J shed 6 bases, and the junction held 11 bases outside the gene matches. CDR1 and CDR2 (germline): SGHNT, YYREEE (reference sequence). The CDR3 loop spans 15 amino acids. CDR3 nucleotides: TGTGCCAGCACCCTGGACCCGACAGGGGCCAATGAGCAGTTCTTC. It codes for CASTLDPTGANEQFF. Filled out from reference TRBV5-4 and TRBJ2-1, the complete variable domain reads ETGVTQSPTHLIKTRGQQVTLRCSSQSGHNTVSWYQQALGQGPQFIFQYYREEENGRGNFPPRFSGLQFPNYSSELNVNALELDDSALYLCASTLDPTGANEQFFGPGTRLTVL.

The chain carries TRBV29-1 and TRBJ1-1; tentative D call: TRBD1 (5 bases). V shed 6 bases and J shed 1 base, with 15 bases lying between them. Germline CDR1 is SQVTM and CDR2 is ANQGSEA. This CDR3 spans 14 amino acids. The CDR3 region has the DNA TGCAGCGTCGTCCCGGCGACAGCGAACACTGAAGCTTTCTTT. It yields the protein CSVVPATANTEAFF.

This chain links TRBV7-9 with TRBJ2-7; D remains ambiguous. This CDR3 spans 11 amino acids. V lost 5 bases and J lost 6, with 8 bases in between. The germline CDR1 and CDR2 sequences are SEHNR and FQNEAQ (reference sequence). The DNA of the CDR3 is TGTGCCAGCAGCCCCAGGACCGAGCAGTACTTC. Protein: CASSPRTEQYF.